Each of the 20 T cell receptor beta chains below was sequenced from the same sample in a study of blood T cell repertoires in COVID-19. Profiling relied on immunoSEQ multiplex PCR, and the TCRdb table lists in-frame clones only, not all of them. The data contain roughly 200,000 clones, 80% to 90% of them singletons. The sample comprised peripheral blood. All receptors derive from an elderly woman with COVID-19, enrolled during active disease.

The chain is built from TRBV10-3 and TRBJ1-2; D unresolved. This CDR3 spans 14 amino acids. V lost 4 bases, J lost 3 bases, and 12 bases lay in between. CDR1 ENHRY and CDR2 SYGVKD come from the germline V gene. The CDR3 spells CAISAESGYYGYTF. CDR3 nucleotides: TGTGCCATCAGTGCGGAAAGCGGGTACTATGGCTACACCTTC.

The chain joins TRBV18 to TRBJ1-5; the D is unclear. CDR1 KGHSH and CDR2 LQKENI come from the germline V gene. The length of the CDR3 is 13 residues. The V and J ends lost 2 bases and 7 bases respectively, with 9 bases between them. The CDR3, as DNA: TGTGCCAGCTCACCAGAATTGGAGCAGCCCCAGCATTTT. It codes for CASSPELEQPQHF. The whole variable domain, remainder taken from reference TRBV18 and TRBJ1-5, is NAGVMQNPRHLVRRRGQEARLRCSPMKGHSHVYWYRQLPEEGLKFMVYLQKENIIDESGMPKERFSAEFPKEGPSILRIQQVVRGDSAAYFCASSPELEQPQHFGDGTRLSIL.

This clone was seen once. At one of its ends the junction is not consistent with the germline gene, which may arise from a read error. CDR3 bases: TGCGCCAGTGGGCAAGGGGGCCGCACAGATACGCAGTATTTT. It specifies CASGQGGRTDTQYF. This chain uses TRBV19 with TRBJ2-3, with 7 bases aligning to TRBD1. CDR3 length equals 14 residues. CDR1 is LNHDA, CDR2 SQIVND, per germline (reference sequence).

This chain connects TRBV3-1 (or the pseudogene TRBV3-2) to TRBJ1-2, with a tentative D call TRBD1 (5 bases). The V end lost 3 bases, the J end lost 5 bases, and 7 bases lay between the germline ends. CDR3 length equals 12 residues. Germline V lookup: CDR1 LGHDT, CDR2 YNNKEL (reference sequence). As DNA, the CDR3 is TGTGCCAGCAGCCACGGGACTTATGGCTACACCTTC. Its protein product is CASSHGTYGYTF.

This clone appeared a few times. J is TRBJ2-7 and V is TRBV11-2; a possible D gene is TRBD1 (5 bases). Germline CDR1 is SGHAT and CDR2 is FQNNGV. The CDR3 spans 14 residues. V was pared by 1 base and J by 2 bases, with 9 bases between. The CDR3 DNA reads as TGTGCCAGCAGCTTAGGGCCAGGGCCCTACGAGCAGTACTTC. Amino acid sequence: CASSLGPGPYEQYF.

The chain recombines TRBV6-4 with TRBJ1-1, with D perhaps TRBD1 (6 bases). The V gene lost 6 bases and the J gene lost 2 bases, with 10 bases spanning the gap. Per germline, CDR1 MRHNA and CDR2 SNTAGT. This CDR3 region has 13 residues. The CDR3 is CASRNRENTEAFF. The CDR3 DNA follows: TGTGCCAGCAGGAACAGGGAAAACACTGAAGCTTTCTTT.

The rearrangement joins TRBV5-4 to TRBJ1-1; the match to TRBD1 covers 7 bases. The CDR3 is 15 amino acids. Germline V CDR1 and CDR2: SGHNT, YYREEE (reference sequence). Losses at the gene ends were 4 bases for V and 9 bases for J; bases not matched to a gene: 15. The CDR3: CASSGGDRVGRKAFF. The CDR3, as DNA: TGTGCCAGCAGCGGGGGCGACAGGGTGGGGAGGAAAGCTTTCTTT. Full variable domain (outside the CDR3, taken from reference TRBV5-4 and TRBJ1-1): ETGVTQSPTHLIKTRGQQVTLRCSSQSGHNTVSWYQQALGQGPQFIFQYYREEENGRGNFPPRFSGLQFPNYSSELNVNALELDDSALYLCASSGGDRVGRKAFFGQGTRLTVV.

The V call is TRBV4-1, the J call TRBJ2-5; 8 bases fit TRBD2. Germline lookup yields CDR1 MGHRA and CDR2 YSYEKL. The CDR3 covers 14 residues. V was pared by 4 bases and J by 5 bases, with 6 bases of the junction left unmatched. CDR3 in DNA: TGCGCCAGCAGCCTCGGACTAGCCGGGGAGACCCAGTACTTC. It translates to CASSLGLAGETQYF.

The chain couples TRBV19 to TRBJ2-4; possible D gene TRBD1, 6 bases. The length of the CDR3 is 16 residues. CDR1 and CDR2 from the germline V gene are LNHDA and SQIVND (reference sequence). The V end lost 2 bases, the J end lost 3 bases, and 14 bases lay between the germline ends. The CDR3 region is CASSISGGEIKNIQYF. The CDR3 nucleotides read TGTGCCAGTAGTATATCTGGGGGCGAAATCAAAAACATTCAGTACTTC.

Points on this clone: A read error may produce the germline difference seen at one junction end. The chain uses TRBV15 and TRBJ2-6; 7 positions match TRBD1. Germline CDR1 LNHNV, CDR2 YYDKDF (reference sequence). This CDR3 spans 14 amino acids. The CDR3 nucleotides read TGTGCCACCAGCAGAGACACAGGGGTCAACGTCCTGACTTTC. This translates into CATSRDTGVNVLTF. Variable domain in full (rest from reference TRBV15 and TRBJ2-6): DAMVIQNPRYQVTQFGKPVTLSCSQTLNHNVMYWYQQKSSQAPKLLFHYYDKDFNNEADTPDNFQSRRPNTSFCFLDIRSPGLGDTAMYLCATSRDTGVNVLTFGAGSRLTVL.

The V gene is TRBV3-1 (or the pseudogene TRBV3-2), the J gene TRBJ1-4; D may be TRBD1 (6 bases). Trimming took off 4 bases at V and 0 bases at J, with 12 bases between the two ends. CDR3 length equals 16 residues. The V gene's germline CDR1 is LGHDT and CDR2 YNNKEL (reference sequence). CDR3 DNA: TGTGCCAGCAGCCTCTTGGGGGCAGCAACTAATGAAAAACTGTTTTTT. It specifies CASSLLGAATNEKLFF.

This chain connects TRBV6-5 to TRBJ1-6; D might be TRBD1 (5 bases). Germline V gives CDR1 MNHEY, CDR2 SVGAGI. The CDR3 spans 14 residues. V gave up 6 bases and J gave up 7 bases, with 13 bases separating them. The CDR3 region has the DNA TGTGCCAGCAGGGGGGGAACGGCAAATTCACCCCTCCACTTT. Its translation is CASRGGTANSPLHF.

Only a few counts were recorded for this clone. The CDR3 sequence: CAISEAGKTVTEAFF. DNA of the CDR3: TGTGCCATCAGTGAAGCAGGGAAAACGGTCACTGAAGCTTTCTTT. The V and J genes are TRBV10-3 and TRBJ1-1; D may be TRBD1 (5 bases). CDR3 size: 15 residues. Germline V gene lookup returns CDR1 ENHRY and CDR2 SYGVKD. V gave up 3 bases and J gave up 4 bases, with 15 bases separating them.

This rearrangement joins TRBV19 to TRBJ2-7; D not resolved. Per germline, CDR1 LNHDA and CDR2 SQIVND (reference sequence). Between the trimmed V and J ends, which lost 3 bases and 5 bases, there was a span of 11 bases. The CDR3 contains 13 residues. The CDR3 loop is CASSMTTENEQYF. The CDR3 coding sequence is TGTGCCAGTAGTATGACCACGGAGAACGAGCAGTACTTC. Together with reference TRBV19 and TRBJ2-7, the CDR3 gives the full variable domain: DGGITQSPKYLFRKEGQNVTLSCEQNLNHDAMYWYRQDPGQGLRLIYYSQIVNDFQKGDIAEGYSVSREKKESFPLTVTSAQKNPTAFYLCASSMTTENEQYFGPGTRLTVT.

This chain joins TRBV3-1 (or the pseudogene TRBV3-2) and TRBJ2-5; 13 positions agree with TRBD2. Trimming removed 5 bases from V and 4 bases from J; junction bases left unmatched: 4. Looked up from germline, CDR1 is LGHDT and CDR2 is YNNKEL (reference sequence). This CDR3 is 15 amino acids long. The CDR3, as DNA: TGTGCCAGCAGCATGGGGACTAGCGGGGCAGAGACCCAGTACTTC. This gives the protein CASSMGTSGAETQYF.

The chain carries TRBV11-3 and TRBJ2-7; 7 nucleotides align to TRBD1. The length of the CDR3 is 14 residues. CDR1 and CDR2 from the germline V gene are SGHNT and YENEEA. Unmatched junction bases numbered 6, after V lost 3 bases and J lost 4 bases. In nucleotides, the CDR3 is TGTGCCAGCAGCTTCCTGACAGGGCCTTACGAGCAGTACTTC. It translates to CASSFLTGPYEQYF. Complete variable domain (other parts from reference TRBV11-3 and TRBJ2-7): EAGVVQSPRYKIIEKKQPVAFWCNPISGHNTLYWYLQNLGQGPELLIRYENEEAVDDSQLPKDRFSAERLKGVDSTLKIQPAELGDSAVYLCASSFLTGPYEQYFGPGTRLTVT.

The rearrangement uses TRBV24-1 and TRBJ2-1; 8 bases match TRBD2. Germline assignment: CDR1 KGHDR and CDR2 SFDVKD. Unmatched junction bases numbered 3, after V lost 3 bases and J lost 3 bases. This CDR3 region has 15 residues. The CDR3 DNA reads TGTGCCACCAGTGATATGGGGACTAGCTACAATGAGCAGTTCTTC. Translating gives CATSDMGTSYNEQFF.

The V call is TRBV19, the J call TRBJ2-1; 10 bases match TRBD1. The germline gives CDR1 LNHDA, CDR2 SQIVND (reference sequence). The CDR3 extends over 15 amino acids. V was clipped by 4 bases and J by 8 bases; unmatched bases: 8. CDR3 in amino acids: CASSKTGGAWDEQFF. The CDR3, as DNA: TGTGCCAGTAGTAAGACAGGGGGCGCTTGGGATGAGCAGTTCTTC.

This chain links TRBV2 with TRBJ2-3; weak D call: TRBD1 (6 bases). The V end was cut by 7 bases, the J end by 1 base, with 12 bases between. The CDR3 is 14 amino acids. CDR1 is SNHLY, CDR2 FYNNEI, per germline. The CDR3 DNA follows: TGTGCCAGCACAGGGAACAGGGGCACAGATACGCAGTATTTT. Its protein is CASTGNRGTDTQYF.

The genes are TRBV6-1 and TRBJ1-5; 10 bases align to TRBD1. Germline values: CDR1 MNHNS, CDR2 SASEGT. This CDR3 contains 18 residues. The junction had 9 bases not matched to a gene; V was cut back by 2 bases and J by 2 bases. Here the CDR3 DNA reads TGTGCCAGCAGTGAATTGCCTACCGGGACAGGGGGCAATCAGCCCCAGCATTTT. This encodes CASSELPTGTGGNQPQHF.